A selection of T cell receptor beta chains follows, all from one sample in a study of lymphopenia after photon versus proton radiotherapy. The method was immunoSEQ multiplex PCR; TCRdb's version includes in-frame clones alone and lacks a portion of them. Of 50,000 to 70,000 clones in the sample, about 90% were seen once. Sequenced here: peripheral blood, sampled from a patient treated with proton-based radiotherapy. The receptor set was obtained from an elderly man with esophageal cancer. The CDR3 runs from the conserved cysteine through the conserved F or W. A D gene is named only where the DNA matches it firmly. For some rows the clone size is stated as once, few or many, or as a class when expanded; others skip it.

CDR3aa	CDR3nt	v_gene	j_gene	abundance	d_gene
CSVGAGDPYTGELFF	TGCAGCGTTGGAGCGGGCGATCCTTACACCGGGGAGCTGTTTTTT	TRBV29-1	TRBJ2-2	-	-
CASSVDSGGTEAFF	TGTGCCAGCAGCGTGGACTCTGGGGGCACTGAAGCTTTCTTT	TRBV9	TRBJ1-1	-	-
CASSVVGVSPSTEAFF	TGTGCCAGCAGCGTAGTGGGGGTAAGCCCGAGCACTGAAGCTTTCTTT	TRBV9	TRBJ1-1	-	-
CAWAPEQENSNQPQHF	TGTGCCTGGGCCCCGGAACAGGAAAATAGCAATCAGCCCCAGCATTTT	TRBV30	TRBJ1-5	-	-
CAWKGVGSYEQYF	TGTGCCTGGAAAGGGGTGGGAAGCTACGAGCAGTACTTC	TRBV30	TRBJ2-7	-	-
CASSIGQGAHNEQFF	TGTGCCAGTAGTATCGGGCAGGGGGCACACAATGAGCAGTTCTTC	TRBV19	TRBJ2-1	-	TRBD1
CASSPLAGRSTDTQYF	TGTGCCAGCAGTCCCCTGGCAGGGCGTAGCACAGATACGCAGTATTTT	TRBV2	TRBJ2-3	-	-
CASRTGGHTEAFF	TGTGCCAGCAGGACAGGGGGCCACACTGAAGCTTTCTTT	TRBV6-1	TRBJ1-1	-	TRBD1
CASSSSLNQPQHF	TGTGCCAGCAGTTCGTCGTTAAATCAGCCCCAGCATTTT	TRBV6-1	TRBJ1-5	-	-
CASALGHQAARGYTF	TGTGCCAGTGCCCTGGGACACCAAGCCGCCCGTGGCTACACCTTC	TRBV19	TRBJ1-2	-	-
CASSVPGQQETQYF	TGTGCCAGCAGTGTCCCGGGACAGCAAGAGACCCAGTACTTC	TRBV25-1	TRBJ2-5	-	TRBD1
CASSSPGDRVYEQYF	TGTGCCAGCAGCTCCCCGGGAGACAGGGTCTACGAGCAGTACTTC	TRBV28	TRBJ2-7	-	-
CSIRGLAGGPEQFF	TGCAGCATTCGAGGGCTAGCGGGAGGGCCTGAGCAGTTCTTC	TRBV29-1	TRBJ2-1	-	TRBD2
CASTRGGGWDSPLHF	TGTGCCAGCACTCGGGGCGGGGGATGGGATTCACCCCTCCACTTT	TRBV5-6	TRBJ1-6	once	-
CASSFIRADEQFF	TGTGCCAGCAGCTTTATCCGGGCAGATGAGCAGTTCTTC	TRBV7-2	TRBJ2-1	-	-
CASSLRGYRTDTQYF	TGTGCCAGCAGCTTGCGCGGGTATCGGACAGATACGCAGTATTTT	TRBV5-8	TRBJ2-3	-	-
CASSISGTDNQPQHF	TGTGCCAGCAGCATTTCCGGGACAGACAATCAGCCCCAGCATTTT	TRBV7-2	TRBJ1-5	-	TRBD1
CASTTSGRYEQYF	TGTGCCAGCACGACTAGCGGGAGGTACGAGCAGTACTTC	TRBV6-1	TRBJ2-7	-	TRBD2
CASSPGQAAYGYTF	TGTGCCAGCAGTCCGGGACAAGCGGCCTATGGCTACACCTTC	TRBV6-5	TRBJ1-2	-	-
CASSVAGQGQPQHF	TGTGCCAGCAGCGTCGCCGGGCAGGGCCAGCCCCAGCATTTT	TRBV27	TRBJ1-5	-	-
CASSEGMQETQYF	TGTGCCAGCAGTGAGGGTATGCAAGAGACCCAGTACTTC	TRBV2	TRBJ2-5	-	-
CASSTGLSADTQYF	TGTGCCAGCAGCACGGGACTTTCCGCCGATACGCAGTATTTT	TRBV7-3	TRBJ2-3	-	-
CASSRATNEKLFF	TGTGCCAGCAGCCGAGCAACTAATGAAAAACTGTTTTTT	TRBV7-2	TRBJ1-4	-	-
CASSLGGSGSYNEQFF	TGTGCCAGCAGCTTAGGGGGTAGCGGGTCATACAATGAGCAGTTCTTC	TRBV7-2	TRBJ2-1	-	TRBD2
CASSPGLLAYYEQYF	TGTGCCAGCAGCCCTGGACTTCTTGCCTACTACGAGCAGTACTTC	TRBV4-2	TRBJ2-7	-	-
CASRPLEQGNEQFF	TGTGCCAGTAGACCGCTCGAACAGGGCAATGAGCAGTTCTTC	TRBV19	TRBJ2-1	-	-
CASSEATGDVYGYTF	TGTGCCAGCAGTGAAGCCACAGGGGATGTCTATGGCTACACCTTC	TRBV6-1	TRBJ1-2	few	TRBD1
CASSQDGGGGETQYF	TGCGCCAGCAGCCAAGATGGGGGCGGAGGTGAGACCCAGTACTTC	TRBV4-1	TRBJ2-5	once	-
CASSPGTGNSYEQYF	TGCGCCAGTAGCCCGGGGACAGGTAACTCCTACGAGCAGTACTTC	TRBV4-1	TRBJ2-7	-	TRBD1
CAVGQNNQPQHF	TGTGCCGTCGGGCAGAACAATCAGCCCCAGCATTTT	TRBV10-3	TRBJ1-5	-	-
CASSPLGWNTEAFF	TGTGCCAGCAGCCCGTTGGGGTGGAACACTGAAGCTTTCTTT	TRBV9	TRBJ1-1	-	-
CASASLQGVNYEQYF	TGTGCCAGCGCCTCACTACAGGGGGTCAACTACGAGCAGTACTTC	TRBV27	TRBJ2-7	once	TRBD1
CASSFSTGVRETQYF	TGTGCCAGCAGCTTCAGCACAGGGGTCCGCGAGACCCAGTACTTC	TRBV11-2	TRBJ2-5	once	TRBD1
CASSLGGEINEQFF	TGTGCCAGCAGTTTGGGGGGGGAAATCAATGAGCAGTTCTTC	TRBV11-2	TRBJ2-1	once	TRBD2
CASAWEGRVGEKLFF	TGTGCTAGTGCCTGGGAGGGCAGAGTTGGTGAAAAACTGTTTTTT	TRBV12-5	TRBJ1-4	once	-
CASSFNRNYEQYF	TGCGCCAGCAGCTTCAACAGAAATTACGAGCAGTACTTC	TRBV5-1	TRBJ2-7	-	-
CASSPEDLRQFF	TGTGCCAGCTCACCAGAGGACCTACGGCAGTTCTTC	TRBV18	TRBJ2-1	-	-
CAISEGGNYGYTF	TGTGCCATCAGTGAGGGTGGCAACTATGGCTACACCTTC	TRBV10-3	TRBJ1-2	-	-
CASSYPGVGLETQYF	TGTGCCAGCAGCTACCCGGGGGTAGGGCTAGAGACCCAGTACTTC	TRBV7-8	TRBJ2-5	-	-
CASSQDYEQYF	TGTGCCAGCAGCCAAGATTACGAGCAGTACTTC	TRBV16	TRBJ2-7	-	-
CASSPINAGTGTTNEKLFF	TGTGCCAGCTCACCTATTAACGCCGGGACAGGGACGACTAATGAAAAACTGTTTTTT	TRBV18	TRBJ1-4	-	TRBD1
CASGDAGANVLTF	TGTGCCAGCGGGGACGCTGGGGCCAACGTCCTGACTTTC	TRBV6-5	TRBJ2-6	-	-
CASSYVGGLAGTYEQYF	TGTGCCAGCAGCTACGTAGGAGGCCTAGCGGGGACCTACGAGCAGTACTTC	TRBV7-6	TRBJ2-7	-	TRBD2
CASSYSPDQPQHF	TGTGCCAGCAGTTACTCCCCAGATCAGCCCCAGCATTTT	TRBV6-5	TRBJ1-5	-	-
CASSELAGGAAQYF	TGTGCCAGTAGTGAACTAGCGGGAGGTGCAGCGCAGTACTTC	TRBV19	TRBJ2-7	-	TRBD2
CASSPGTVSEKLFF	TGTGCCAGCAGTCCCGGGACGGTGTCTGAAAAACTGTTTTTT	TRBV7-2	TRBJ1-4	-	-
CASSPSGDQETQYF	TGTGCCAGCAGTCCCTCGGGGGACCAAGAGACCCAGTACTTC	TRBV28	TRBJ2-5	once	-
CASSVLGQPNYGYTF	TGTGCCAGCAGTGTATTGGGACAGCCTAACTATGGCTACACCTTC	TRBV2	TRBJ1-2	-	TRBD1
CASRYSDEQFF	TGTGCCAGCAGATACTCGGATGAGCAGTTCTTC	TRBV2	TRBJ2-1	-	-
CASSTGGTVETQYF	TGTGCCAGTAGTACTGGGGGGACAGTAGAGACCCAGTACTTC	TRBV19	TRBJ2-5	-	-